The 9 T cell receptor beta chains listed next were all sequenced from one sample in a study of CD8+CD57+ T cells in acquired aplastic anemia. Genomic DNA templated the TCR beta VDJ and CDR3 profiling. TCRdb reprocessed the reads with MiXCR, giving one entry per CDR3 protein. Among 180,000 or so distinct CDR3 sequences listed, about three fifths were seen once. Selection for sequencing was limited to patients who had shown CD8+CD57+ cell expansion by flow cytometry. Input material: sorted CD4+, CD8+, or CD8+CD57+ T cells (not recorded which) from PBMCs. Receptors were obtained from a human donor with aplastic anemia.

The chain recombines TRBV24-1 with TRBJ1-2, with D possibly being TRBD1 (5 bases). Germline V lookup: CDR1 KGHDR, CDR2 SFDVKD. V shed 2 bases and J shed 3 bases, with 15 bases lying between them. The CDR3 spans 16 residues. The CDR3 DNA reads TGTGCCACCAGTGATTCAGGTGTGGGACCTCACTATGGCTACACCTTC. Translated: CATSDSGVGPHYGYTF.

This sequence joins TRBV20-1 and TRBJ2-7; D remains unclear. Trimming removed 0 bases from V and 5 bases from J, with 14 bases in between. The germline V gene encodes CDR1 DFQATT and CDR2 SNEGSKA (reference sequence). There are 14 residues in the CDR3. CDR3 protein: CSARDAGSDDEQYF. CDR3 nucleotide sequence: TGCAGTGCTAGAGATGCCGGTTCTGACGACGAGCAGTACTTC.

This clonotype has only a few counts. V is TRBV11-2 and J is TRBJ2-1, with 9 bases fitting TRBD2. Germline V lookup: CDR1 SGHAT, CDR2 FQNNGV. The CDR3 is made up of 18 amino acids. V dropped 3 bases and J dropped 4; count of bases not matched to a gene: 13. The CDR3 coding sequence is TGTGCCAGCAGCTTCTCAGCGGGGGGTCCTAAGCTATACAATGAGCAGTTCTTC. Translating gives CASSFSAGGPKLYNEQFF.

About this clonotype: The conserved closing phenylalanine or tryptophan is absent in this CDR3, likely reflecting a read error. V usage is TRBV10-3 and J usage is TRBJ1-6; TRBD1 matches at 9 bases. V trimming: 8 bases; J trimming: 10 bases; junction bases outside the gene matches: 9. This CDR3 comprises 14 residues. CDR1 and CDR2 (germline): ENHRY, SYGVKD. The CDR3 sequence is CAIGPRDRDSPLHL. The CDR3 nucleotides are TGTGCCATCGGGCCCCGGGACAGGGACTCACCCCTCCACCTT.

The chain links TRBV4-1 to TRBJ2-3, with 8 bases lining up with TRBD2. Germline V gives CDR1 MGHRA, CDR2 YSYEKL. This CDR3 has 18 residues. With 2 bases clipped from V and 2 bases from J, the junction kept 12 bases outside the gene matches. The CDR3 DNA is TGCGCCAGCAGCCAAATCCTGCCTTCCGGGGGGGCCACAGATACGCAGTATTTT. It yields the protein CASSQILPSGGATDTQYF.

The chain employs TRBV7-8 and TRBJ1-5, with 7 bases lining up with TRBD1. J gave up 7 bases and V 5 bases, and 11 bases lay outside the gene matches. Germline CDR1 is SGHVS and CDR2 is FQNEAQ. CDR3 length equals 15 residues. For the CDR3, the DNA is TGTGCCAGCAGCGCCACAGAGGGGGCTGGGCAGCCCCAGCATTTT. Its translation: CASSATEGAGQPQHF.

The J gene is TRBJ1-1, the V gene TRBV7-9; 10 positions match TRBD1. Trimming cost V 5 bases and J 4 bases; bases outside gene matches: 7. CDR1 and CDR2 from the germline V gene are SEHNR and FQNEAQ (reference sequence). The CDR3 spans 15 residues. CDR3 in DNA: TGTGCCAGCAGCACCGGGACAGGGGACGGCACTGAAGCTTTCTTT. It codes for CASSTGTGDGTEAFF.

In this sample, this clonotype turned up many times. The rearrangement uses TRBV7-6 and TRBJ2-7; tentative D call: TRBD1 (6 bases). V was trimmed by 1 base and J by 1 base, leaving 8 bases between them. The germline V gene has CDR1 SGHVS and CDR2 FNYEAQ. The CDR3 spans 14 residues. The CDR3 is CASSLGDRSYEQYF. As DNA, the CDR3 is TGTGCCAGCAGCTTAGGAGACAGGTCCTACGAGCAGTACTTC.

To note about this clonotype: A much larger clone differs by one base, so this may be a read error. The genes are TRBV4-1 and TRBJ2-5; unclear D gene. Deletions cut 4 bases from V and 5 bases from J, with 14 bases between. CDR1 and CDR2 (germline): MGHRA, YSYEKL. This CDR3 spans 14 amino acids. CDR3 residues: CASSRELRTETQYF. As DNA, the CDR3 is TGCGCCAGCAGCCGAGAATTAAGGACGGAGACCCAGTACTTC.